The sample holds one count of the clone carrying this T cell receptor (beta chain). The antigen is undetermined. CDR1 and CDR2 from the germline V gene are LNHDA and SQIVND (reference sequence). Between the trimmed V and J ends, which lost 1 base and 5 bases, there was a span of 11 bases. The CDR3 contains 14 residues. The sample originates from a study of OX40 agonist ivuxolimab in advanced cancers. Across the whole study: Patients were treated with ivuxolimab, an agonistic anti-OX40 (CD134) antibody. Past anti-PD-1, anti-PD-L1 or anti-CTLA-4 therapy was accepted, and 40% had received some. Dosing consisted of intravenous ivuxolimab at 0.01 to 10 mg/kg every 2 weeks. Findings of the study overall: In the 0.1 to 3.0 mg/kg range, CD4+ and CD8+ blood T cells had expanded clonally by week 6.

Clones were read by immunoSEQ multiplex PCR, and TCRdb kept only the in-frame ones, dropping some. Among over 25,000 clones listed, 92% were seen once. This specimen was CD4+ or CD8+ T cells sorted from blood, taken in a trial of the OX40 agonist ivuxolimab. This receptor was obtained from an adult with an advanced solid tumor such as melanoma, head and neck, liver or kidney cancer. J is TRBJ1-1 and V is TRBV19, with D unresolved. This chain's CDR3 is CASSIAVRVTEAFF. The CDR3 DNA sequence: TGTGCCAGTAGTATAGCGGTGAGAGTGACTGAAGCTTTCTTT.